Listed below are T cell receptor beta chains from one sample, sequenced in a study of radiotherapy plus CTLA-4 blockade in lung cancer. Repertoires were generated with immunoSEQ multiplex PCR, while TCRdb's copy carries only in-frame clones and drops some. The sample carries over 80,000 clones, around 86% recorded once. The specimen comprised peripheral blood, sampled from a patient treated with radiotherapy plus ipilimumab. The receptors derive from a human donor with non-small cell lung cancer that progressed on radiotherapy plus ipilimumab. CDR3s leave out the opening cysteine and the closing phenylalanine or tryptophan.

V gene,CDR3 length,CDR3 protein
TRBV5-1,12,ASSLGQGGNEQF
TRBV7-9,12,ASSLLTQDNEQF
TRBV6-1,12,ASSEGPGDYGYT
TRBV7-6,17,ASSFPGTSGGTSTDTQY
TRBV14,11,ASSLQGIYEQY
TRBV10-3,12,AISLRGTSYEQY
TRBV7-3,14,ASSASGTGGTGELF
TRBV29-1,10,SGGGAYTEAF
TRBV19,13,ASKGRGSTNEKLF
TRBV11-3,14,ASSPTGRTATGELF
TRBV30,12,AWSLGGAAGPQH
TRBV19,12,ASSLSGITYGYT
TRBV5-1,12,ASSPGQGRTEAF
TRBV19,13,ASSSLQGGLYEQY
TRBV2,11,ASSDRLGYEQY
TRBV18,14,ASSLTQLGAGNTIY
TRBV7-8,16,ASSLRTTGRFSNQPQH
TRBV7-3,9,ASSGGGRQF
TRBV18,13,ASSPRDRGRETQY
TRBV28,16,ASSFGGGTSSGANVLT
TRBV6-6,14,ASSYRGGLSYNEQF
TRBV4-3,11,ASSRDRNYEQY
TRBV6-6,13,ASGQAPFSNQPQH
TRBV6-5,12,ASRVAGRIYGYT